This entry concerns a single T cell receptor (beta chain). Its antigen is not yet known. There are no base qualities to consult, and no much larger clone falls within one base. This entry comes from a study of cytomegalovirus exposure and HLA in healthy donors (dated by TCRdb to the late 2010s). For the study in its entirety: In an earlier analysis of approximately 500 of the donors, about 260 Gb of sequence data and just under 120 million unique TCR beta sequences from 150 million to 200 million T cells were reported. An early release that covered about 600 HLA-typed donors contained 300 to 350 gigabases of sequencing data and 65 million to 100 million unique TCR sequences. The genetic ancestry cluster associated with self-reported Caucasian donors included around four fifths of the 398 genotyped donors. The study aimed to test whether cataloging public T cell receptors could reveal signatures of past pathogen exposure. The T cell repertoires of 666 subjects were profiled by immunosequencing and related to cytomegalovirus serostatus. In addition to the first cohort of about 650 subjects, a separate validation cohort of approximately 130 different subjects was used. The study combined high-throughput TCR immunosequencing, statistical association of individual TCRs with disease status, and machine learning to predict cytomegalovirus infection status. To study patterns of TCR occurrence, a later analysis re-analyzed previously published TCR beta repertoires from around 670 donors and added high-resolution HLA genotyping. Rather than drawing on any new phenotypic data, the later analysis identified candidate immune exposures from TCR beta sequences and the way those sequences occurred across donors. In an earlier analysis of 587 of the donors, high-throughput TCR beta sequencing was used to judge whether each TCR beta V gene segment behaved as functional or pseudogenic. Donor age, sex, ethnicity and CMV serostatus were collected together with the repertoire data. A later genetic analysis used genome-wide SNP genotypes for about three fifths of the roughly 700 donors, treating that subset as a discovery cohort. Every discovery cohort repertoire had been produced on one sequencing platform. HLA typing covered class I and class II loci at four-digit resolution. The number of donors typed differed by locus, with about 629-640 for A, B, C, DRB1 and DQB1, roughly 520 for DQA1, 600 to 610 for DPA1, and 472 for DPB1. Several DR-DQ haplotypes were treated as single units for association and clustering because of strong linkage in the cohort. Across around 400 genotyped donors of the cohort, an average of about 240,000 unique TCR beta nucleotide sequences per donor were sequenced, and approximately 19% of those sequences were non-productive.

The CDR3 sequence holds 12 residues, the cysteine and phenylalanine included. Only the CDR3 region is kept as DNA, spanning 36 bases read in frame from base 1. Looking up the germline V gene yields CDR1 SQVTM and CDR2 ANQGSEA. The trim is 2 bases for V and 5 bases for J, with a gap of 10 bases between the germline ends. The library was produced with the immunoSEQ multiplex PCR assay. A mixture of 60 forward primers for TCR Vbeta segments and 13 reverse primers for TCR Jbeta segments was used in the multiplex PCR. Amplification of the CDR3 region of rearranged TCR beta genes was performed with a multiplex PCR assay on genomic DNA. The Illumina HiSeq System was used to sequence the amplified TCR beta libraries as 87-base-pair reads. Concerning the study's data processing: Across the 670 or so repertoires, a later analysis counted roughly 77 million unique TCR beta chains, 9.5 million to 12 million of which were shared by at least two donors. Raw reads were error-corrected and collapsed into unique sequences with a nearest-neighbor algorithm that merged closely related sequences to remove PCR and sequencing errors. Alignment of CDR3 sequences to IMGT reference sequences was used to assign V, D and J gene segments. For a sequence to be retained, a match of at least six nucleotides to both a V gene segment and a J gene segment was required. A rearrangement counted as productive if the CDR3 had no stop codons and remained in frame with V and J, and every other rearrangement counted as non-productive. Following IMGT convention, CDR3 was defined as the stretch from the second conserved V-encoded cysteine up to the conserved J-encoded phenylalanine. Sequences without an unambiguous match to a single V gene segment were excluded from the earlier analysis of about 640 of the donors. An earlier analysis of almost 600 of the donors classified V segments as functional when productive rearrangements were above 56.7% and as segregating when the standard deviation between donors was above 5%. A statistical classification framework was developed to diagnose cytomegalovirus status using the catalog of TCR beta chain sequences. A later analysis assigned V and J genes by comparing TCR nucleotide sequences with IMGT/GENE-DB human TR gene sequences. Using the TCRdist pipeline, a later analysis assigned CDR3 sequences along with most-parsimonious VDJ recombination scenarios. In a later analysis, each TCR beta chain was defined by its CDR3 amino acid sequence together with its V-gene family, and reads lacking a unique V-gene family were excluded. A later analysis removed roughly 590 highly shared, low-generation-probability nucleotide sequences to deal with suspected cross-contamination and a sequencing artifact. A later analysis calculated a clonal expansion index for each public chain from normalized within-repertoire ranks of inferred template counts. In a later analysis, generation probabilities were computed using a VDJ recombination model fitted to out-of-frame rearrangements, and the results were checked against IGoR. In a later analysis, TCR-TCR, TCR-HLA and TCR-CMV co-occurrence was scored with hypergeometric tests, and a repertoire-size bias correction was applied to TCR pairs. In a later analysis, false discovery rates were estimated by permuting HLA or CMV assignments 20 times. In a later analysis, co-occurring TCRs were grouped using DBSCAN, and TCRdist sequence similarity was added for clustering within HLA-allele-positive subsets. Co-occurrence clustering excluded repertoires with fewer than 30,000 or more than 120,000 public chains, plus five with anomalous nucleotide sharing. The clones in this table, taken by TCRdb from immuneACCESS, are in-frame only. Not every clone is retained; where verified, under half of the shortfall comes from an unresolved V gene, and the cause of the rest is unknown. V and J calls plus clone size are reproduced from that table; the DNA served to infer D and trimming. This sample lists some 180,000 clones; approximately 80% were detected once. 1.5% to 2% of the sample is held by the ten biggest clonotypes.

The cohort comprised 666 healthy bone marrow donors. At the time of sampling, all cohort members were nominally healthy, though unrecorded immune exposures were likely present. The donor tested CMV seronegative and was one of the 352 seronegative cohort members. Every donor gave a peripheral blood sample, and the peripheral blood mononuclear cells from that sample were used for TCR beta sequencing. The Qiagen DNeasy Blood Extraction Kit was used to extract genomic DNA from the blood cell samples. The paper's findings and limits, for the study overall: A cluster of highly shared sequence variants was judged likely to represent a technical artifact of the sequencing pipeline. The authors suggested that the approach could potentially be extended to other disease states and immunological phenotypes. The study gave a list of 150 to 200 TCR beta chains associated with cytomegalovirus. In a later analysis, some 17,000 TCR beta sequences were associated with specific HLA alleles at a false discovery rate of 0.05. A later genetic analysis reported fewer N-insertions in productive TCRs among donors in an Asian-associated ancestry cluster than the roughly 690-donor mean. Most TCR sequences were seen in very few donors, while some public TCRs were found in many individuals. Correlated functional status among segregating V segments might reflect linkage disequilibrium, but an unknown experimental factor could not be ruled out. Only TCR beta chains were sequenced in this cohort, and the absence of alpha or paired-chain data limited detectable features. Roughly uniform sequencing depth across donors was assumed in presence/absence analyses, although this assumption may not hold. The 87-base-pair reads could not distinguish some IMGT-functional V segments, including TRBV6-2 and TRBV6-3, so those segments were excluded. A few of the identified cytomegalovirus-associated TCR beta chains were confirmed in vitro to be specific for cytomegalovirus antigens. In a later genetic analysis, a missense DCLRE1C variant was associated with V-gene and J-gene trimming of TCR beta chains, and the association was replicated in an independent cohort. A further reported finding was that TCR beta sequences accurately predicted the HLA-A and HLA-B alleles for most subjects in the first cohort. According to a later analysis, most CMV-associated TCR beta chains appeared to be HLA-restricted, and the HLA associations seemed to be driven largely by CMV exposure. Because HLA typing was unavailable for some donors at each locus, only the typed subset was used in association tests. In a later analysis, several top co-occurrence clusters were reported to appear linked to parvovirus B19, influenza, CMV and Epstein-Barr virus. Immune exposure information for the cohort was limited to CMV serostatus. A later analysis found that HLA-associated TCR beta chains were more clonally expanded and had lower generation probabilities than equally common non-associated chains. Because counts were too low, 15 to 20 rarely observed V segments, including chromosome 9 orphons, were excluded from the earlier analysis of 500 to 700 of the donors. When HLA alleles, especially DR and DQ, strongly co-occurred, TCR associations were difficult to assign to individual alleles. In both the original and validation cohorts, the classifier was reported to diagnose cytomegalovirus status with high specificity and sensitivity. A later analysis found that TCR association rates varied across HLA loci, with DRB1 alleles showing the most associated TCRs and HLA-C alleles the fewest. An earlier analysis of approximately 590 of the donors showed that most TCR beta V segments appeared in productive rearrangements either about 87% or about 30% of the time, which broadly matched IMGT annotations.

The origin of this receptor is a man between 18 and 35 years old in good health and CMV-seronegative. The chain is made from TRBV29-1 and TRBJ2-7, and TRBD1 may be the D gene, going by 5 matching bases. The sequenced sample consisted of PBMCs. The bases read TGCAGCGTTGAATCCAGGGTAAACGAGCAGTACTTC. It translates as CSVESRVNEQYF.